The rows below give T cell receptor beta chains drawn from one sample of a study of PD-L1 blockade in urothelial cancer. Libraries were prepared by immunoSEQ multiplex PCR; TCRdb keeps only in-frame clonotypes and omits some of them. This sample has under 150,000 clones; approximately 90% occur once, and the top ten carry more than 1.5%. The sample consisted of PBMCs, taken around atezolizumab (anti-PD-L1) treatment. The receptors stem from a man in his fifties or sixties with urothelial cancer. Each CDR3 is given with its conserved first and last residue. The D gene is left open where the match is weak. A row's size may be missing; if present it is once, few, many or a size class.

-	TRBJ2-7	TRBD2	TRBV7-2	CASSRVGLALYF	TGTGCCAGCAGCAGAGTGGGACTAGCTTTGTACTTC
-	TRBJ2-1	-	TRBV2	CASSGVAGNEQFF	TGTGCCAGCAGTGGTGTGGCAGGTAATGAGCAGTTCTTC
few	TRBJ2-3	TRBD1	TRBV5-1	CASSLDAGQGMNTQYF	TGCGCCAGCAGCTTGGATGCTGGACAGGGTATGAATACGCAGTATTTT
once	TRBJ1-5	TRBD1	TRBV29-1	CSVSLDRGEQPQHF	TGCAGCGTTTCCCTGGACAGGGGCGAGCAGCCCCAGCATTTT
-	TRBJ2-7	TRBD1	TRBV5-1	CASSVGTASTYEQYF	TGCGCCAGCAGCGTAGGGACAGCGTCCACCTACGAGCAGTACTTC
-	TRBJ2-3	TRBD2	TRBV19	CASSPGGGFSTDTQYF	TGTGCCAGTAGTCCGGGGGGGGGCTTTAGCACAGATACGCAGTATTTT
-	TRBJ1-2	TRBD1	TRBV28	CASSYQGANYGYTF	TGTGCCAGCAGTTATCAGGGGGCTAACTATGGCTACACCTTC
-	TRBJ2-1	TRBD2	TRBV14	CASSQGSGGIYNEQFF	TGTGCCAGCAGCCAAGGGTCGGGGGGGATTTACAATGAGCAGTTCTTC
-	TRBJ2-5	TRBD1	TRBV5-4	CASSLPRQGVLETQYF	TGTGCCAGCAGCTTGCCCCGACAGGGTGTGTTGGAGACCCAGTACTTC
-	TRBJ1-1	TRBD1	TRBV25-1	CASSEWGTANTEAFF	TGTGCCAGCAGTGAATGGGGGACAGCGAACACTGAAGCTTTCTTT
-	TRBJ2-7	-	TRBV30	CAWTDGGSYEQYF	TGTGCCTGGACGGACGGAGGATCCTACGAGCAGTACTTC
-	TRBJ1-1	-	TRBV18	CASSLRDTPTMNTEAFF	TGTGCCAGCTCACTCAGGGACACACCTACCATGAACACTGAAGCTTTCTTT
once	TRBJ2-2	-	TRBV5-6	CASSLALAFGELFF	TGTGCCAGCAGCTTGGCCCTAGCTTTCGGGGAGCTGTTTTTT
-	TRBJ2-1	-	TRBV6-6	CASTQLAGVYNEQFF	TGTGCCAGCACCCAACTAGCCGGCGTCTACAATGAGCAGTTCTTC
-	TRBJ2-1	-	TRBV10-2	CASSGGQGNEQFF	TGCGCCAGTTCAGGCGGGCAAGGGAATGAGCAGTTCTTC
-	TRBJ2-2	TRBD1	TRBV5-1	CASSRGKGAVNTGELFF	TGCGCCAGCAGCCGAGGGAAGGGGGCTGTGAACACCGGGGAGCTGTTTTTT
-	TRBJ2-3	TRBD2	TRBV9	CASSERGADTQYF	TGTGCCAGCAGCGAGCGGGGGGCAGATACGCAGTATTTT
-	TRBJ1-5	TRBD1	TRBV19	CASSEQGGNQPQHF	TGTGCCAGTAGTGAGCAGGGGGGAAATCAGCCCCAGCATTTT
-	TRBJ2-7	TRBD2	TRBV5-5	CASSWTSGNYEQYF	TGTGCCAGCAGCTGGACTAGCGGAAACTACGAGCAGTACTTC
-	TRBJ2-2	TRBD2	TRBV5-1	CASTRLAENTGELFF	TGCGCCAGCACCAGACTAGCGGAGAACACCGGGGAGCTGTTTTTT
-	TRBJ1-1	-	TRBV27	CASSLGWGQMNTEAFF	TGTGCCAGCAGTTTAGGATGGGGGCAGATGAACACTGAAGCTTTCTTT
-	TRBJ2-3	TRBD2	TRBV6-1	CASSLGLAGVGTQYF	TGTGCCAGCAGCTTGGGACTAGCGGGAGTAGGGACGCAGTATTTT
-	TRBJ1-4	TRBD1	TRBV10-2	CASLSGTGDEKLFF	TGCGCCAGCCTCTCCGGGACAGGGGATGAAAAACTGTTTTTT
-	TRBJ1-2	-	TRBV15	CATSRVGEGYTF	TGTGCCACCAGCAGAGTCGGTGAGGGCTACACCTTC
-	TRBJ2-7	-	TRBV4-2	CASSPSGDSSYEQYF	TGTGCCAGCAGCCCCTCGGGGGACAGCTCCTACGAGCAGTACTTC
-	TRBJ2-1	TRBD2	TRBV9	CASSAGTTDYNEQFF	TGTGCCAGCAGCGCCGGGACTACGGACTACAATGAGCAGTTCTTC
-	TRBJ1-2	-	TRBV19	CASSREGGYTF	TGTGCCAGTAGTCGTGAGGGCGGCTACACCTTC
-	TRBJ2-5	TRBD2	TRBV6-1	CAGSGSGETQYF	TGTGCCGGCAGCGGGAGTGGGGAGACCCAGTACTTC
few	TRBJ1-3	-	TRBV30	CAWSVVQGNTIYF	TGTGCCTGGAGTGTAGTCCAGGGAAACACCATATATTTT